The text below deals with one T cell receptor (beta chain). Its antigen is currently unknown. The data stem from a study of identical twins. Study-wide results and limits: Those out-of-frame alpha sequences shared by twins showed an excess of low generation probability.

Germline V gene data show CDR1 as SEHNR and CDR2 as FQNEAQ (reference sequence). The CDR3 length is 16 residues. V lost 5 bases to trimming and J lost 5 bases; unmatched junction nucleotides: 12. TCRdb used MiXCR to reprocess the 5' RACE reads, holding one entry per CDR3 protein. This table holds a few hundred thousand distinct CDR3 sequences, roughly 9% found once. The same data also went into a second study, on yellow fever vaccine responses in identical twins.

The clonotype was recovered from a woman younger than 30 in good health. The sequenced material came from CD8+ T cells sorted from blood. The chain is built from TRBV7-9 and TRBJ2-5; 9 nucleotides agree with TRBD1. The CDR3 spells CASSPRTGVIGETQYF. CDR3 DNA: TGTGCCAGCAGCCCGCGGACAGGGGTAATAGGGGAGACCCAGTACTTC. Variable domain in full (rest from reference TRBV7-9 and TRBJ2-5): DTGVSQNPRHKITKRGQNVTFRCDPISEHNRLYWYRQTLGQGPEFLTYFQNEAQLEKSRLLSDRFSAERPKGSFSTLEIQRTEQGDSAMYLCASSPRTGVIGETQYFGPGTRLLVL.